This T cell receptor (delta chain) was identified during a study of γδ T cells in repeated Plasmodium falciparum infection. Study background: Malaria-naive adults were infected with P. falciparum NF54 four times over about 600 days.

This clone was counted between two and nine times. What it binds is unknown. Flow sorting of PBMC yielded separate Vgamma9/Vdelta2+ and Vdelta2-negative gammadelta T cell populations for bulk repertoire analysis. This CDR3 is 16 amino acids long. Trimming stripped 1 base from V and 5 bases from J, with 14 bases between. The germline V gene encodes CDR1 TSWWSYY and CDR2 QGS. TCRdb fed the multiplex PCR reads to CATT. The sample consists of 50,000 to 55,000 delta-chain clones, about 1.9% of them appearing once. Regarding the study as a whole: Vdelta2-negative gammadelta repertoires appeared less diverse and less shared in Malian than Australian children.

Input material: gamma-delta T cells from blood. V is TRDV1 and J is TRDJ2, with D perhaps matching TRDD3 (6 bases). TCRdb is silent on the J gene; assignment here came from matching the DNA to germline. This TCR came from a pool of human donors (malaria-infected and uninfected, not separated). Here the CDR3 reads CALGEPWGCNTAQLFF. As DNA, the CDR3 is TGTGCTCTTGGGGAACCCTGGGGATGCAATACAGCACAACTCTTCTTT.